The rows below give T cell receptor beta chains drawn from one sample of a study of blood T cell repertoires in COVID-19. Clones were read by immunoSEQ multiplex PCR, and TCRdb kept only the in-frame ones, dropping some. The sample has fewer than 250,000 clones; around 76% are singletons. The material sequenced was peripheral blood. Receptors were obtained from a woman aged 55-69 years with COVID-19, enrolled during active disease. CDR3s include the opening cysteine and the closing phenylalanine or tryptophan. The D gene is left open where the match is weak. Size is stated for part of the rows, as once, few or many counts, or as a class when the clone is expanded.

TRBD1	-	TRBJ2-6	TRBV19	CASSIAHLGRGRGANVLTF	TGTGCCAGTAGTATAGCGCATCTCGGCAGGGGGCGAGGGGCCAACGTCCTGACTTTC
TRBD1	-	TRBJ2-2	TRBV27	CASRLGTAKGELFF	TGTGCCAGCAGGTTGGGGACAGCCAAGGGGGAGCTGTTTTTT
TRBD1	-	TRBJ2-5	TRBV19	CASRQGQGVQETQYF	TGTGCCAGTAGACAGGGACAGGGGGTACAAGAGACCCAGTACTTC
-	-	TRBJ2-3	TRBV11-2	CASSLGGGWGTDTQYF	TGTGCCAGCAGCTTAGGGGGGGGCTGGGGCACAGATACGCAGTATTTT
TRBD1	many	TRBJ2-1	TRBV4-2	CASSQDYGTGGHNEQFF	TGTGCCAGCAGCCAAGATTACGGGACAGGGGGTCACAATGAGCAGTTCTTC
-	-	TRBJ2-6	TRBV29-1	CSVAEVSGANVLTF	TGCAGCGTTGCGGAGGTCTCTGGGGCCAACGTCCTGACTTTC
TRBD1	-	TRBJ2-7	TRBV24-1	CATSDSTGGGYEQYF	TGTGCCACCAGTGACTCGACAGGGGGCGGCTACGAGCAGTACTTC
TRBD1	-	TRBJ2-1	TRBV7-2	CASSLPLSLTGEDNEQFF	TGTGCCAGCAGCTTACCCCTAAGTCTGACAGGGGAAGACAATGAGCAGTTCTTC
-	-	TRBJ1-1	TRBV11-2	CASSLRRGTEAFF	TGTGCCAGCAGCTTAAGGCGGGGCACTGAAGCTTTCTTT
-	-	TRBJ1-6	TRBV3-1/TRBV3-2	CASSHQAPSGSPLHF	TGTGCCAGCAGCCACCAGGCCCCGTCGGGGTCACCCCTCCACTTT
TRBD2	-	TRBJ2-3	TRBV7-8	CAVSGRAGTDTQYF	TGTGCCGTAAGTGGGAGGGCCGGCACAGATACGCAGTATTTT
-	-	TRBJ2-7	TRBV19	CASSREGAINEQYF	TGTGCCAGTAGCCGGGAGGGGGCGATCAACGAGCAGTACTTC
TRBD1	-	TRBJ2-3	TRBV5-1	CASRTGDRDRADTQYF	TGCGCCAGCAGAACAGGGGACAGGGATAGAGCAGATACGCAGTATTTT
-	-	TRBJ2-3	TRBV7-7	CASSLGPTLGADTQYF	TGTGCTAGCAGCTTAGGCCCAACCCTTGGGGCCGATACGCAGTATTTT
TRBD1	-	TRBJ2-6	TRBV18	CASSRDREGPGANVLTF	TGTGCCAGCTCACGGGACAGGGAAGGACCTGGGGCCAACGTCCTGACTTTC
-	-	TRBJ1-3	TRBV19	CASSGSQGNTIYF	TGTGCCAGTAGTGGGTCACAGGGAAACACCATATATTTT
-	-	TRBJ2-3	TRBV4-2	CASSQESRGPGTDTQYF	TGTGCCAGCAGCCAAGAGAGCAGGGGCCCTGGGACAGATACGCAGTATTTT
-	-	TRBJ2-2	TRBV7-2	CASSSFRRKNTGELFF	TGTGCCAGCAGCTCCTTTCGGCGGAAGAACACCGGGGAGCTGTTTTTT
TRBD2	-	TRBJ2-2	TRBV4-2	CASSQPGTSGGAGELFF	TGTGCCAGCAGCCAACCCGGGACTAGCGGGGGGGCCGGGGAGCTGTTTTTT
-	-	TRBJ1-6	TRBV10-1	CASSEGQRNSPLHF	TGCGCCAGCAGTGAAGGACAGAGAAATTCACCCCTCCACTTT
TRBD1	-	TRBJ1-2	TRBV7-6	CASSRVDRGPYGYTF	TGTGCCAGCAGCCGTGTGGACAGGGGACCCTATGGCTACACCTTC
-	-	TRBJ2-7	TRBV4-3	CASSRQTGSEQYF	TGCGCCAGCAGCCGCCAGACAGGTTCCGAGCAGTACTTC
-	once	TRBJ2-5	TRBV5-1	CASSFSGQETQYF	TGCGCCAGCAGCTTTAGCGGCCAAGAGACCCAGTACTTC
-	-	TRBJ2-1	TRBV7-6	CASSTPGLYNEQFF	TGTGCCAGCAGCACGCCGGGACTCTACAATGAGCAGTTCTTC